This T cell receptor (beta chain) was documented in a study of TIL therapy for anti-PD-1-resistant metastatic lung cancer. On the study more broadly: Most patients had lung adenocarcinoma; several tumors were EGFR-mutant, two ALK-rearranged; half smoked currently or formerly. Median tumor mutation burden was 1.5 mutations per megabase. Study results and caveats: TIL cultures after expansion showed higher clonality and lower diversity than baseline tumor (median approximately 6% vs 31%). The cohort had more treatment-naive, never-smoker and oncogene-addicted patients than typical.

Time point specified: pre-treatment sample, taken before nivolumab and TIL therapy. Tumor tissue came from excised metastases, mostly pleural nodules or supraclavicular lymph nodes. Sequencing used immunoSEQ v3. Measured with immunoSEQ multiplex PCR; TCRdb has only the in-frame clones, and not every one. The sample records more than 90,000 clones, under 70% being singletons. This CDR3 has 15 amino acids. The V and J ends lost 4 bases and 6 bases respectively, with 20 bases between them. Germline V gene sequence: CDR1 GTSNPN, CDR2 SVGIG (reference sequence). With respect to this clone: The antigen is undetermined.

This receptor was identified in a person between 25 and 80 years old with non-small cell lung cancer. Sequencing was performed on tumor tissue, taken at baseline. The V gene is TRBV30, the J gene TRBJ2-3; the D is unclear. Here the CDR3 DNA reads TGTGCCTGGACTCCTTTCGGCAACCGACTGGATACGCAGTATTTT. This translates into CAWTPFGNRLDTQYF.